The sequence of this TCR beta chain was determined in a study of T cells in Graves' hyperthyroidism and ophthalmopathy. This clonotype was recorded many times. The antigen remains undetermined. RNA transcripts yielded amplified TCR beta CDR3 regions. Initially, a first-round RT-PCR of the TCR CDR3 employed the HTBI primer set. Each CDR3 protein gets one entry after TCRdb re-called the multiplex PCR reads with MiXCR. This sample has a few hundred thousand distinct CDR3 sequences, with roughly 15% found just once. The germline CDR1 and CDR2 sequences are SGHAT and FQNNGV. Trimming cost V 4 bases and J 5 bases; bases outside gene matches: 2. CDR3 size: 13 residues. General study points: Most clonotypes expanded in the thyroid (above 0.001) were also present in blood.

The clonotype originates from a woman in her thirties or forties with Graves' ophthalmopathy. The material sequenced was blood. This sequence joins TRBV11-2 and TRBJ2-1; the match to TRBD1 covers 7 bases. The CDR3 spells CASSSGTDNEQFF. CDR3 nucleotide sequence: TGTGCCAGCAGCTCCGGGACAGACAATGAGCAGTTCTTC.